What follows is one T cell receptor beta chain and its context. TCRdb's copy holds only in-frame clones and misses some; the assay was immunoSEQ multiplex PCR. The sample holds approximately 22,000 clones; 88% are singletons and the top ten take nearly 0.75%. With 3 bases removed from V and 4 bases from J, the gap between germline ends came to 15 bases. Germline-derived CDR1 and CDR2 are GTSNPN and SVGIG (reference sequence). CDR3 size: 14 residues. This entry belongs to a study of T cell changes during pregnancy in multiple sclerosis. V usage is TRBV30 and J usage is TRBJ1-2; D unclear. The sequence was collected from a female donor in good health, enrolled as a control in a pregnancy study. The input for sequencing was CD4+ T cells from peripheral blood mononuclear cells, taken in the first trimester of pregnancy. The CDR3 sequence: CAWSHEIGSYGYTF. For the CDR3, the DNA is TGTGCCTGGAGCCACGAAATTGGGAGCTATGGCTACACCTTC.